These 30 T cell receptor beta chains came from one sample sequenced in a study of beta chain features in type 1 diabetes. Notes on the study in general: People with Type 1 diabetes carried modestly yet significantly shorter TCRB CDR3s in all four CD4+ subsets.

Expressed TCRB transcripts were sequenced because the isolated RNA had all been reverse transcribed beforehand. The table came from immunoSEQ multiplex PCR; TCRdb's copy has only in-frame clones and leaves some out. The sample contains some 660,000 clones, about an eighth of which appear only once. Their cognate antigens are unknown. Sequences were obtained from naive CD4+ T cells from blood. These receptors originate from a man younger than 35 with type 1 diabetes.

The chain links TRBV14 to TRBJ2-1; 11 bases fit TRBD2. V gave up 5 bases and J gave up 5 bases; unmatched junction bases: 5. In germline, CDR1 is SGHDN, CDR2 FVKESK. CDR3 size: 15 residues. Here the CDR3 DNA reads TGTGCCAGCAGCGCCGGGACTAGCGGCCACAATGAGCAGTTCTTC. Its translation is CASSAGTSGHNEQFF.

This clone was seen only once. This rearrangement joins TRBV30 to TRBJ1-5, with 9 bases that match TRBD1. The CDR3 spans 13 residues. The germline CDR1 and CDR2 sequences are GTSNPN and SVGIG (reference sequence). Trimming removed 3 bases from V and 8 bases from J; junction bases left unmatched: 5. CDR3 residues: CAWSGDRGKPQHF. In DNA form, the CDR3 reads TGTGCCTGGAGCGGAGACAGGGGGAAGCCCCAGCATTTT.

This clone has only a few counts. The V gene is TRBV19, the J gene TRBJ2-2, with D possibly matching TRBD1 (5 bases). Germline assignment: CDR1 LNHDA and CDR2 SQIVND (reference sequence). The CDR3 sequence is 14 residues long. With 5 bases removed from V and 4 bases from J, the gap between germline ends came to 11 bases. CDR3 amino acids: CASSVKGFTGELFF. The CDR3 DNA reads as TGTGCCAGTAGTGTTAAGGGGTTCACCGGGGAGCTGTTTTTT.

V usage is TRBV7-9 and J usage is TRBJ2-1, with D hard to call. Per germline, CDR1 SEHNR and CDR2 FQNEAQ (reference sequence). This CDR3 is 13 amino acids long. V dropped 1 base and J dropped 8 bases, with 9 bases sitting between them. CDR3 sequence reads: CASSLEGGDEQFF. For the CDR3, the DNA is TGTGCCAGCAGCTTAGAAGGCGGTGATGAGCAGTTCTTC.

The rearrangement links TRBV29-1 to TRBJ2-2; 12 bases align to TRBD2. Per germline, CDR1 SQVTM and CDR2 ANQGSEA. V trimming: 8 bases; J trimming: 6 bases; junction bases outside the gene matches: 7. The CDR3 is 14 residues long. CDR3: CSFLTSGGAGELFF. CDR3 sequence (DNA): TGCAGCTTCTTGACTAGCGGGGGAGCCGGGGAGCTGTTTTTT.

This clone was seen a handful of times. V gene TRBV2 combines with J gene TRBJ2-3; D call uncertain. The CDR3 extends over 13 amino acids. Germline V gene data show CDR1 as SNHLY and CDR2 as FYNNEI. The ends were cut back, 5 bases at V and 6 bases at J, with 12 bases in the middle. Written as DNA, the CDR3 is TGTGCCAGCAGTCAACAAGGACGGGATACGCAGTATTTT. As protein: CASSQQGRDTQYF.

The V and J genes are TRBV18 and TRBJ2-4; D gene uncertain. CDR3 length: 14 amino acids. V lost 6 bases and J 7 bases, leaving 16 bases between the germline ends. Germline lookup yields CDR1 KGHSH and CDR2 LQKENI. For the CDR3, the DNA is TGTGCCAGCTCGCCAAATGAGATGGTCAACATTCAGTACTTC. This translates into CASSPNEMVNIQYF.

There are a few counts of this clone. The V and J genes are TRBV27 and TRBJ2-1; TRBD1 aligns across 9 bases. V dropped 5 bases and J dropped 9; count of bases not matched to a gene: 8. From germline, CDR1 is MNHEY and CDR2 SMNVEV (reference sequence). There are 14 residues in the CDR3. The CDR3 spells CASSQTNRGLEQFF. For the CDR3, the DNA is TGTGCCAGCAGTCAAACCAACAGGGGGCTTGAGCAGTTCTTC.

This chain links TRBV28 with TRBJ1-2; 8 positions agree with TRBD1. V shed 3 bases and J 3 bases; nucleotides not matched to a gene: 3. The CDR3 has 14 residues. Per the germline V gene, CDR1 is MDHEN and CDR2 is SYDVKM. The CDR3 protein is CASSLDRAYYGYTF. The DNA for the CDR3 is TGTGCCAGCAGTTTGGACAGGGCGTACTATGGCTACACCTTC.

This clone appeared a few times. The chain joins TRBV11-2 to TRBJ2-7; TRBD2 aligns across 11 bases. The V gene end was trimmed by 3 bases and the J gene end by 0 bases; junction bases not matched to a gene: 1. CDR3 length equals 15 residues. The V gene's germline CDR1 is SGHAT and CDR2 FQNNGV. DNA for the CDR3: TGTGCCAGCAGCTTCACTAGCGGGGGCTCCTACGAGCAGTACTTC. This sequence encodes CASSFTSGGSYEQYF.

V and J are TRBV13 and TRBJ1-2; 9 nucleotides agree with TRBD1. CDR1 and CDR2 from the germline V gene are PRHDT and FYEKMQ (reference sequence). The CDR3 runs to 15 residues. J was trimmed by 6 bases and V by 3 bases; bases with no gene match: 8. CDR3 in amino acids: CASSLNRGRQDGYTF. The CDR3 nucleotides read TGTGCCAGCAGCTTGAACAGGGGGCGCCAGGATGGCTACACCTTC.

The V and J genes are TRBV18 and TRBJ2-7; D might be TRBD1 (6 bases). V was shortened by 0 bases and J by 2 bases, with 8 bases between the two germline ends. This CDR3 has 14 residues. The V gene's germline CDR1 is KGHSH and CDR2 LQKENI. In DNA form, the CDR3 reads TGTGCCAGCTCACCACCGCCAGGGGCCTACGAGCAGTACTTC. This codes for CASSPPPGAYEQYF.

The chain combines TRBV5-4 with TRBJ2-1; 9 bases line up with TRBD2. Looked up from germline, CDR1 is SGHNT and CDR2 is YYREEE (reference sequence). This CDR3 is 17 amino acids long. The trim removed 0 bases at V and 1 base at J, leaving 5 bases unmatched. CDR3 DNA: TGTGCCAGCAGCTTGGGGTTAGCGGGAGCGTCCTACAATGAGCAGTTCTTC. Its protein product is CASSLGLAGASYNEQFF.

This sequence joins TRBV5-6 and TRBJ1-5; D call uncertain. The CDR3 extends over 14 amino acids. Per germline, CDR1 SGHDT and CDR2 YYEEEE. Between the trimmed V and J ends, which lost 1 base and 1 base, there was a span of 6 bases. The CDR3 spells CASSLLASNQPQHF. In nucleotides, the CDR3 is TGTGCCAGCAGCTTGCTAGCCAGCAATCAGCCCCAGCATTTT. Supplemented by reference TRBV5-6 and TRBJ1-5, the full variable domain reads DAGVTQSPTHLIKTRGQQVTLRCSPKSGHDTVSWYQQALGQGPQFIFQYYEEEERQRGNFPDRFSGHQFPNYSSELNVNALLLGDSALYLCASSLLASNQPQHFGDGTRLSIL.

This clone occurred a few times. This chain joins TRBV7-9 and TRBJ1-6; no firm D call. From germline, CDR1 is SEHNR and CDR2 FQNEAQ (reference sequence). The CDR3 consists of 14 residues. V gave up 5 bases and J gave up 6 bases, with 11 bases separating them. CDR3 amino acids: CASSQDGLNSPLHF. The CDR3 region has the DNA TGTGCCAGCAGCCAAGATGGGCTTAATTCACCCCTCCACTTT.

This clone was observed a handful of times. The chain employs TRBV30 and TRBJ2-7; 7 bases match TRBD1. CDR3 size: 13 residues. With 3 bases clipped from V and 6 bases from J, the junction kept 8 bases outside the gene matches. Germline V gene sequence: CDR1 GTSNPN, CDR2 SVGIG (reference sequence). CDR3 bases: TGTGCCTGGAGACCTACAGGGGCCTCCGAGCAGTACTTC. Translation gives CAWRPTGASEQYF.

This clone was seen only a few times. The genes are TRBV23-1 and TRBJ2-5; D is uncertain. TRBV23-1 is annotated as an ORF whose role is uncertain. The CDR3 is made up of 14 amino acids. Trimming took off 0 bases at V and 2 bases at J, with 7 bases between the two ends. The CDR3 nucleotides read TGCGCCAGCAGTCAATCCACAGAGCAAGAGACCCAGTACTTC. It is translated as CASSQSTEQETQYF.

The sample holds a few counts of this clone. This chain uses TRBV5-4 with TRBJ2-2, with unresolved D. The germline V gene has CDR1 SGHNT and CDR2 YYREEE (reference sequence). The CDR3 is made up of 15 amino acids. V was pared by 3 bases and J by 1 base, with 10 bases between. The CDR3 sequence: CASSSGLVNTGELFF. The CDR3 coding sequence is TGTGCCAGCAGCTCGGGCCTGGTGAACACCGGGGAGCTGTTTTTT.

This clone has a handful of counts. The rearrangement links TRBV9 to TRBJ1-2; 9 bases line up with TRBD1. With 0 bases clipped from V and 8 bases from J, the junction kept 5 bases outside the gene matches. The CDR3 is made up of 14 amino acids. The V gene's germline CDR1 is SGDLS and CDR2 YYNGEE. The CDR3 spells CASSVAGTGNGYTF. CDR3 DNA sequence: TGTGCCAGCAGCGTAGCTGGGACAGGGAACGGCTACACCTTC.

This clone was counted at least ten times. The rearrangement uses TRBV5-4 and TRBJ2-3; 7 nucleotides agree with TRBD1. V gave up 5 bases and J gave up 2 bases; unmatched junction bases: 2. The CDR3 is 13 amino acids. The V gene's germline CDR1 is SGHNT and CDR2 YYREEE (reference sequence). The CDR3 bases are TGTGCCAGCAGAGGACAGGCCACAGATACGCAGTATTTT. Protein: CASRGQATDTQYF.

This clone occurred a few times. The J gene is TRBJ2-2, the V gene TRBV9; D possibly corresponds to TRBD1 (5 bases). Germline V CDR1 and CDR2: SGDLS, YYNGEE. The CDR3 sequence is 16 residues long. Trimming removed 0 bases from V and 4 bases from J, with 13 bases in between. The CDR3 coding sequence is TGTGCCAGCAGCGTAGGAATAAGGGGCGGCACCGGGGAGCTGTTTTTT. Encoded protein: CASSVGIRGGTGELFF.

This clone was found a few times. The chain links TRBV30 to TRBJ1-2; unclear D gene. Between the trimmed V and J ends, which lost 0 bases and 8 bases, there was a span of 19 bases. Germline-derived CDR1 and CDR2 are GTSNPN and SVGIG (reference sequence). CDR3 length: 15 residues. The CDR3 loop is CAWSVLSGSSEGYTF. The CDR3 DNA is TGTGCCTGGAGTGTACTTTCGGGCAGTTCGGAAGGCTACACCTTC.

This chain connects TRBV7-2 to TRBJ1-1; D unresolved. The V end was cut by 5 bases, the J end by 2 bases, with 12 bases between. There are 14 residues in the CDR3. In germline, CDR1 is SGHTA, CDR2 FQGNSA. DNA of the CDR3: TGTGCCAGCAGCCAGCATATGGGAAACACTGAAGCTTTCTTT. Amino acids: CASSQHMGNTEAFF.

This clone was counted a few times. This sequence joins TRBV27 and TRBJ1-2; 7 bases align to TRBD1. Germline assignment: CDR1 MNHEY and CDR2 SMNVEV (reference sequence). V shed 3 bases, J shed 3 bases, and the junction held 10 bases outside the gene matches. The CDR3 runs 16 residues. CDR3 DNA sequence: TGTGCCAGCAGTTTTTCCGGGACAGCTGAAGACTATGGCTACACCTTC. Amino acids: CASSFSGTAEDYGYTF.

The chain employs TRBV11-1 and TRBJ2-2, with 7 bases fitting TRBD1. The CDR3 is 16 residues long. CDR1 is SGHAT, CDR2 FQDESV, per germline (reference sequence). Germline trimming cut 7 bases from V and 1 base from J; bases unmatched to any gene: 9. The CDR3 is CASTPRGRLNTGELFF. The CDR3 nucleotides read TGTGCCAGCACCCCGAGGGGGCGGTTGAACACCGGGGAGCTGTTTTTT.

This chain joins TRBV7-9 and TRBJ1-4; TRBD1 might be the D (6 bases). CDR1 is SEHNR and CDR2 is FQNEAQ in the germline V gene (reference sequence). The V end was cut by 6 bases, the J end by 2 bases, with 13 bases between. This CDR3 has 15 residues. CDR3 DNA: TGTGCCAGCAGAGCACAGGGTTCCACTAATGAAAAACTGTTTTTT. Translated: CASRAQGSTNEKLFF.

This clone was recorded a few times. The V and J genes are TRBV29-1 and TRBJ2-5; TRBD1 matches at 9 bases. This CDR3 comprises 12 residues. The V gene end was trimmed by 5 bases and the J gene end by 5 bases; junction bases not matched to a gene: 3. Germline V CDR1 and CDR2: SQVTM, ANQGSEA. The CDR3 protein is CSVTGGVETQYF. The CDR3 DNA sequence: TGCAGCGTTACAGGGGGCGTGGAGACCCAGTACTTC.

As concerns this clone: Other DNA sequences within the sample encode an identical CDR3. This chain connects TRBV7-2 to TRBJ2-5, with D unclear. This CDR3 region has 11 residues. Trimming shortened V by 4 bases and J by 4 bases, and 4 bases separated the two germline ends. Germline CDR1 SGHTA, CDR2 FQGNSA. The CDR3 loop is CASSSAETQYF. The CDR3 DNA reads as TGTGCCAGCAGCTCCGCAGAGACCCAGTACTTC.

This clone occurred a few times. The chain combines TRBV5-1 with TRBJ2-1; 9 nucleotides align to TRBD2. The CDR3 consists of 18 residues. Germline assignment: CDR1 SGHRS and CDR2 YFSETQ. J gave up 7 bases and V 6 bases, and 20 bases lay outside the gene matches. In DNA form, the CDR3 reads TGCGCCAGCAAATCCCGCCCAGCGGGAGGCCTAGATTGGAATGAGCAGTTCTTC. Translation: CASKSRPAGGLDWNEQFF. Full variable domain (missing parts from reference TRBV5-1 and TRBJ2-1): KAGVTQTPRYLIKTRGQQVTLSCSPISGHRSVSWYQQTPGQGLQFLFEYFSETQRNKGNFPGRFSGRQFSNSRSEMNVSTLELGDSALYLCASKSRPAGGLDWNEQFFGPGTRLTVL.

In its sample, this clone was seen a few times. The CDR3 DNA reads as TGTGCCAGTAGAACCGGGACAGGTGACTATGGCTACACCTTC. It yields the protein CASRTGTGDYGYTF. The chain employs TRBV19 and TRBJ1-2, with 8 positions matching TRBD1. CDR3 size: 14 residues. V lost 6 bases, J lost 3 bases, and 6 bases stayed unmatched. Per the germline V gene, CDR1 is LNHDA and CDR2 is SQIVND (reference sequence).